This T cell receptor (beta chain) was identified during a study of CD8 T cells in Susac syndrome (dated by TCRdb to the late 2010s). Context from the whole study: Repertoire sequencing was used to test whether CD8+ T cell activation and differentiation in Susac syndrome was antigen driven. The clonality of the CD8+ T cell repertoire was compared across over 9 healthy donors, some 14 Susac syndrome patients and under 17 multiple sclerosis patients. Paper-wide results and their limitations: The number of individuals in the TCR sequencing and HLA analysis was acknowledged as relatively small.

Turning to this clonotype: Its antigen remains undetermined. Base qualities are not recorded, but no much larger clone differs from it by a single base.

RNA was extracted using the RNeasy kit, and about 0.45 to 1 microgram was reverse transcribed with random hexamers. The immunoSEQ multiplex PCR assay, covering 54 Vbeta and 13 Jbeta segments, was used to amplify TCR beta CDR3 regions. Bias from PCR amplification was corrected by using a synthetic template baseline for primer optimization and for computational correction. The paper's processing steps were these. Reads were annotated to V, D and J genes per IMGT and analyzed with immunoSEQ Analyzer, keeping only productive sequences. To calculate clonality, Shannon entropy was normalized by log2 of the number of productive unique sequences and then subtracted from one. For each patient and control, public and private clones were evaluated among the 100 most prevalent clones. Susac-specific clones were defined as absent from healthy and MS cohorts, over a thousand published viral clones and other ImmuneACCESS disease sequences. The raw public data were reprocessed by TCRdb itself: fastp quality trimming at Q25, MiXCR clonotype calling, in-frame beta chains only. Rows matching on CDR3 protein sequence are summarized as one entry with the most common DNA and genes. TCRdb assigned the V and J calls; the authors' analysis was not used. Present in this sample are roughly 300,000 distinct CDR3 sequences, around 83% of which were seen just once. The top ten constitute 0.11% of the sample.

High-throughput TCR beta sequencing profiled peripheral blood CD8+ and CD4+ T cells from healthy donors, Susac syndrome patients and multiple sclerosis patients. The multiple sclerosis controls were treatment-naive patients whose relapsing-remitting disease, either stable or active, fulfilled the revised McDonald criteria. Bulk CD8+ and CD4+ T cells were purified by magnetic negative isolation, whereas CD8+ TEMRA cells were enriched by FACS. Blood was drawn into EDTA tubes, processed within 24 hours, and PBMCs were isolated by density gradient centrifugation. PBMCs intended for TCR sequencing were cryopreserved in liquid nitrogen and thawed later in a water bath at 37 degrees C. The sorted or isolated CD4+, CD8+ and CD8+ TEMRA cells had a purity of 90% or higher. The junction shows trimming of 3 bases on V and 6 bases on J, plus 12 bases between the germline ends. From the germline V gene, CDR1 is SGDLS and CDR2 is YYNGEE. The CDR3 holds 14 amino acids from the cysteine to the phenylalanine. CDR3 DNA is the only sequence kept; it has 42 bases, read in frame from the first base.

The sequence links TRBV9 to TRBJ2-2; TRBD2 is possibly the D segment (6 matching bases). The TCR was taken from a human donor with multiple sclerosis. Sequences were obtained from CD8+ T cells from PBMCs. Here is the DNA: TGTGCCAGCAGCGGGGGACTCCCTTCCGGGGAGCTGTTTTTT. It translates to CASSGGLPSGELFF.